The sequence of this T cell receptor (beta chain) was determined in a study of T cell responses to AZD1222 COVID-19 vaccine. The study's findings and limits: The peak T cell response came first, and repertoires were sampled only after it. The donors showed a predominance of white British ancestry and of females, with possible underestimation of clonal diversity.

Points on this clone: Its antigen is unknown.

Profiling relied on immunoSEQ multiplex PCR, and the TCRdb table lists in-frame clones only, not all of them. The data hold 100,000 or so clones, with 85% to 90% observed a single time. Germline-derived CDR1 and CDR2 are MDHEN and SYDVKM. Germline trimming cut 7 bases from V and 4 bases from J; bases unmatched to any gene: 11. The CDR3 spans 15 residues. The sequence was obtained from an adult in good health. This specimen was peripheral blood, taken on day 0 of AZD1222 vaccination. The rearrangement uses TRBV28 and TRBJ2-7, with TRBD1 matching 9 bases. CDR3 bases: TGTGCCAGCAATCCTCCCGGACAGGGGTGGTACGAGCAGTACTTC. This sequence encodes CASNPPGQGWYEQYF.